Below are 23 T cell receptor beta chains sequenced from a single sample in a study of CXCR3 chemokines and chemotherapy response in bladder cancer (dated by TCRdb to between 2021 and 2024). Libraries came from PCR. TCRdb records Illumina HiSeq 2500 as the sequencer. Through fastp at Q25 and MiXCR, TCRdb rebuilt clones from the public reads, retaining in-frame beta chains. Entries are consolidated by CDR3 protein sequence, retaining the most common genes and DNA. This sample lists roughly 1,200 distinct CDR3 sequences; about 18% were detected once. The ten largest make up 35% to 55% of the sample. Sampling was conducted from a patient whose treatment included neoadjuvant chemotherapy. The origin of the receptors is a human donor with bladder cancer that did not respond to neoadjuvant chemotherapy.

As regards this clonotype: A single base is all that separates this from a far larger clone, so a read error is likely. The chain has TRBV27 and TRBJ2-1; 8 bases fit TRBD2. There are 12 residues in the CDR3. From germline, CDR1 is MNHEY and CDR2 SMNVEV (reference sequence). V was pared by 5 bases and J by 9 bases, with 3 bases of the junction left unmatched. CDR3 in DNA: TGTGCCAGCAGTGACCTAGCGGGTGAGCAGTTCTTC. Its protein is CASSDLAGEQFF.

This clonotype is large within its sample. This rearrangement joins TRBV6-5 to TRBJ2-1; 9 bases align to TRBD2. The V segment lost 3 bases and the J segment 9 bases; nucleotides outside the gene matches: 12. This CDR3 comprises 16 residues. Germline values: CDR1 MNHEY, CDR2 SVGAGI. CDR3 in amino acids: CASSYQAGGPLIEQFF. In nucleotides, the CDR3 is TGTGCCAGCAGTTATCAGGCGGGGGGGCCCTTAATTGAGCAGTTCTTC.

This clonotype was found many times. This chain joins TRBV12-3 or TRBV12-4 and TRBJ2-1, with D possibly TRBD2 on 6 matching bases. The CDR3 consists of 14 residues. V was trimmed by 2 bases and J by 4 bases, leaving 9 bases between them. The CDR3 sequence: CASSLRRGYNEQFF. For the CDR3, the DNA is TGTGCCAGCAGTTTACGGCGGGGATACAATGAGCAGTTCTTC.

This clonotype was seen only a few times. The gene calls are TRBV6-5 and TRBJ2-7; 7 nucleotides align to TRBD1. J was trimmed by 2 bases and V by 4 bases; bases with no gene match: 5. The CDR3 is 14 amino acids. Germline lookup yields CDR1 MNHEY and CDR2 SVGAGI. CDR3 in amino acids: CASSLYRGTYEQYF. CDR3 nucleotides: TGTGCCAGCAGTTTATACAGGGGTACCTACGAGCAGTACTTC.

In its sample, this clonotype ranks as large. The chain carries TRBV19 and TRBJ2-3; TRBD2 agrees at 9 bases. V was pared by 3 bases and J by 1 base, with 2 bases of the junction left unmatched. CDR3 length equals 15 residues. CDR1 LNHDA and CDR2 SQIVND come from the germline V gene (reference sequence). The CDR3: CASSILAGRTDTQYF. CDR3 bases: TGTGCCAGTAGTATCCTAGCGGGGCGCACAGATACGCAGTATTTT.

This clonotype has only a few counts. This chain uses TRBV20-1 with TRBJ2-7; 8 nucleotides agree with TRBD1. The trim removed 0 bases at V and 5 bases at J, leaving 3 bases unmatched. Germline CDR1 reads DFQATT; CDR2 reads SNEGSKA (reference sequence). The CDR3 consists of 13 residues. This CDR3 reads CSARDTGGHEQYF. CDR3 sequence (DNA): TGCAGTGCTAGAGATACAGGGGGACACGAGCAGTACTTC.

By its share, this clonotype is medium-sized. The CDR3 sequence: CASSRQETVLGYTF. The DNA of the CDR3 is TGTGCCAGCAGTCGACAGGAAACAGTACTCGGCTACACCTTC. The gene calls are TRBV6-2 or TRBV6-3 and TRBJ1-2; TRBD1 might be the D (6 bases). Trimming took off 5 bases at V and 8 bases at J, with 18 bases between the two ends. Germline V gene lookup returns CDR1 MNHEY and CDR2 SVGEGT. CDR3 size: 14 residues.

Judged by abundance, this clonotype is large. CDR3 sequence reads: CSVDSQGKAFF. In nucleotides, the CDR3 is TGCAGCGTCGACTCACAGGGAAAGGCTTTCTTT. This rearrangement joins TRBV29-1 to TRBJ1-1; D is possibly TRBD1 (6 bases). CDR1 is SQVTM, CDR2 ANQGSEA, per germline. The CDR3 consists of 11 residues. V shed 6 bases and J shed 11 bases, with 16 bases lying between them.

In this sample, this clonotype turned up many times. DNA of the CDR3: TGTGCCAGCAGCGCTGGACTAGCGGGGAGGCGAGAGACCCAGTACTTC. It yields the protein CASSAGLAGRRETQYF. The chain combines TRBV11-2 with TRBJ2-5; 12 bases map to TRBD2. This CDR3 has 16 residues. CDR1 and CDR2 (germline): SGHAT, FQNNGV. V trimming: 5 bases; J trimming: 4 bases; junction bases outside the gene matches: 8.

By frequency in the sample, this clonotype is medium-sized. The gene calls are TRBV6-5 and TRBJ1-1; 7 bases are shared with TRBD1. V trimming: 5 bases; J trimming: 11 bases; junction bases outside the gene matches: 11. From germline, CDR1 is MNHEY and CDR2 SVGAGI. The CDR3 consists of 13 residues. In DNA, the CDR3 is TGTGCCAGCAGTATAAGGGGGCATGGGAACGCTTTCTTT. Translation gives CASSIRGHGNAFF.

In this sample, this clonotype turned up many times. This chain connects TRBV29-1 to TRBJ2-4; unclear D gene. V dropped 2 bases and J dropped 0 bases, with 14 bases sitting between them. The CDR3 runs 16 residues. Germline-derived CDR1 and CDR2 are SQVTM and ANQGSEA. CDR3 DNA: TGCAGCGTTGAACCCCTGTCGAGTCTAGCCAAAAACATTCAGTACTTC. This gives the protein CSVEPLSSLAKNIQYF.

At least ten counts were recorded for this clonotype. The chain combines TRBV18 with TRBJ2-7; possibly TRBD1 for D (6 bases). V gave up 2 bases and J gave up 2 bases, with 10 bases separating them. CDR1 is KGHSH and CDR2 is LQKENI in the germline V gene. The CDR3 totals 14 residues. The CDR3 nucleotides are TGTGCCAGCTCACCAATGGACAGCGCCTACGAGCAGTACTTC. This sequence encodes CASSPMDSAYEQYF. Full variable domain (rest looked up from reference TRBV18 and TRBJ2-7): NAGVMQNPRHLVRRRGQEARLRCSPMKGHSHVYWYRQLPEEGLKFMVYLQKENIIDESGMPKERFSAEFPKEGPSILRIQQVVRGDSAAYFCASSPMDSAYEQYFGPGTRLTVT.

Judged by abundance, this clonotype is medium-sized. The CDR3 DNA reads as TGTGCCAGCAGACAAGCGGGAAAGTCGACCCAGTACTTC. Amino acids: CASRQAGKSTQYF. The rearrangement joins TRBV28 to TRBJ2-5, with 7 bases identical to TRBD2. The CDR3 runs 13 residues. V shed 6 bases and J 7 bases; nucleotides not matched to a gene: 8. Germline V gene sequence: CDR1 MDHEN, CDR2 SYDVKM.

As for this clonotype: A single base is all that separates this from a far larger clone, so a read error is likely. The rearrangement joins TRBV6-1 to TRBJ2-1; D unclear. Germline V gene data show CDR1 as MNHNS and CDR2 as SASEGT. The CDR3 loop spans 15 amino acids. The V end was cut by 5 bases, the J end by 13 bases, with 24 bases between. CDR3 amino acids: CASSQVGTNQETQFF. CDR3 coding DNA: TGTGCCAGCAGTCAGGTCGGCACAAATCAAGAGACCCAGTTCTTC.

Many counts were recorded for this clonotype. The chain joins TRBV12-3 or TRBV12-4 to TRBJ2-7, with 9 nucleotides matching TRBD1. This CDR3 is 15 amino acids long. The V segment lost 6 bases and the J segment 3 bases; nucleotides outside the gene matches: 9. The DNA for the CDR3 is TGTGCCAGCAGCCGTGGGGGACAGGGCCTCTACGAGCAGTACTTC. It encodes CASSRGGQGLYEQYF.

CDR3 protein: CASSLQGKETQYF. DNA of the CDR3: TGTGCCAGCAGCCTACAGGGGAAAGAGACCCAGTACTTC. The rearrangement links TRBV6-6 to TRBJ2-5, with 7 positions matching TRBD1. CDR3 size: 13 residues. With 6 bases clipped from V and 3 bases from J, the junction kept 4 bases outside the gene matches. CDR1 and CDR2 (germline): MNHNY, SVGAGI (reference sequence).

Remarks on this clonotype: Only one base separates this from a far larger clonotype, so it likely reflects a read error. The chain recombines TRBV10-3 with TRBJ1-1, with 7 bases that match TRBD1. The CDR3 covers 13 residues. The germline gives CDR1 ENHRY, CDR2 SYGVKD. Trimming at V came to 5 bases and at J to 5 bases, leaving 5 bases not matched to a gene. The CDR3 bases are TGTGCCATCAGTAAACAGGGGAGTACTGAAGCTTTCTTT. Protein: CAISKQGSTEAFF.

V and J are TRBV20-1 and TRBJ1-5; 7 bases fit TRBD1. This CDR3 has 12 residues. Unmatched junction bases numbered 7, after V lost 8 bases and J lost 6 bases. Germline V gene data show CDR1 as DFQATT and CDR2 as SNEGSKA (reference sequence). The chain's CDR3 is CSLTGAGQPQHF. The CDR3 DNA sequence: TGCAGTCTTACAGGGGCTGGTCAGCCCCAGCATTTT.

This clonotype was picked up many times. The V call is TRBV5-6, the J call TRBJ1-2; D not certain. The CDR3 sequence is 14 residues long. Germline V gives CDR1 SGHDT, CDR2 YYEEEE. V lost 4 bases and J lost 3, with 13 bases in between. The CDR3 region is CASSLAGPYYGYTF. The CDR3 DNA is TGTGCCAGCAGCCTGGCGGGCCCCTACTATGGCTACACCTTC.

Concerning this clonotype itself: This sequence is one base from a far larger clone and is likely a read error. V is TRBV6-5 and J is TRBJ2-1; no clear D gene. The J call may be mistaken, given a closer DNA end match to TRBJ1-2. This CDR3 has 12 amino acids. Germline V gene sequence: CDR1 MNHEY, CDR2 SVGAGI. The CDR3 is CASSYGVIGYTF. The CDR3 bases are TGTGCCAGCAGTTACGGGGTCATTGGCTACACCTTC.

On this clonotype itself: A far larger clone is only one base removed, so a read error is likely. The chain couples TRBV6-1 to TRBJ2-7, with D perhaps matching TRBD1 or TRBD2 (5 bases each). In germline, CDR1 is MNHNS, CDR2 SASEGT. Trimming removed 10 bases from V and 7 bases from J, with 20 bases in between. The CDR3 spans 13 residues. CDR3 residues: CATKGTPYNEQYF. CDR3 bases: TGTGCCACCAAGGGGACCCCCTACAATGAGCAGTACTTC.

In its sample, this clonotype ranks as medium-sized (0.01 to 0.1%). The J gene is TRBJ2-5, the V gene TRBV6-5; TRBD1 agrees at 9 bases. The CDR3 spans 13 residues. Germline loops: CDR1 MNHEY, CDR2 SVGAGI. V shed 6 bases, J shed 3 bases, and the junction held 2 bases outside the gene matches. CDR3 protein: CASRGTGKETQYF. For the CDR3, the DNA is TGTGCCAGCAGGGGGACAGGGAAAGAGACCCAGTACTTC.

On this clonotype: One base separates it from a far larger clone, so it is likely a read error. The chain recombines TRBV5-6 with TRBJ1-2, with D unclear. Looked up from germline, CDR1 is SGHDT and CDR2 is YYEEEE. Deletions cut 8 bases from V and 5 bases from J, with 16 bases between. The CDR3 has 13 amino acids. The CDR3 coding sequence is TGTGCCAGACTCTCCTCCCGCCAGTATGGCTACACCTTC. The encoded protein is CARLSSRQYGYTF.